This is a list of T cell receptor beta chains from one sample in a study of blood T cell repertoires in COVID-19. Some clones are missing from TCRdb's copy, which holds only in-frame ones; the method was immunoSEQ multiplex PCR. The sample yields more than 450,000 clones, approximately 90% seen once. Sequencing was done on a sample of PBMCs or T cells enriched from blood (not recorded which). The receptors were gathered from a woman between 18 and 30 years old who had recovered from COVID-19. Both conserved end residues are part of each CDR3. The D gene is left open where the match is weak. For some rows the clone size is stated as once, few or many, or as a class when expanded; others skip it.

DNA: TGTGCCAGCAGCCAAGATAGGCAGGTTGGACCCCTCCACTTT; CDR3: CASSQDRQVGPLHF; V: TRBV4-2; D: NA; J: TRBJ1-6; size: NA
DNA: TGTGCCAGCAGTCCAGGGGGTGATTATCAGCCCCAGCATTTT; CDR3: CASSPGGDYQPQHF; V: TRBV2; D: TRBD1; J: TRBJ1-5; size: NA
DNA: TGTGCCAGCAGTTTAGCAGGGGGTAGTGGCTACACCTTC; CDR3: CASSLAGGSGYTF; V: TRBV28; D: TRBD1; J: TRBJ1-2; size: NA
DNA: TGTGCCAGCAGCTTAGACAGGGGCTATGGCTACACCTTC; CDR3: CASSLDRGYGYTF; V: TRBV7-2; D: TRBD1; J: TRBJ1-2; size: NA
DNA: TGTGCCAGCAGTTTGTTTCAGGAAAAACTGTTTTTT; CDR3: CASSLFQEKLFF; V: TRBV12-3/TRBV12-4; D: NA; J: TRBJ1-4; size: NA
DNA: TGCGCCAGCAGCCCGGGACTAGTGGTCCACGAGCAGTACTTC; CDR3: CASSPGLVVHEQYF; V: TRBV5-1; D: TRBD2; J: TRBJ2-7; size: NA
DNA: TGTGCCAGCAGTTTATCGTCTAGCGGGGGGAAAAATGAGCAGTTCTTC; CDR3: CASSLSSSGGKNEQFF; V: TRBV28; D: TRBD2; J: TRBJ2-1; size: NA
DNA: TGCGCCAGCGGACAGGGGCCAAGTAACTATGGCTACACCTTC; CDR3: CASGQGPSNYGYTF; V: TRBV5-1; D: TRBD1; J: TRBJ1-2; size: NA
DNA: TGTGCCAGCAGTTTTGAGGGGGCGGGCTACACCTTC; CDR3: CASSFEGAGYTF; V: TRBV28; D: TRBD1; J: TRBJ1-2; size: NA
DNA: TGTGCCAGCAGCTCGGACAGGGACACCTACGAGCAGTACTTC; CDR3: CASSSDRDTYEQYF; V: TRBV7-2; D: TRBD1; J: TRBJ2-7; size: NA
DNA: TGTGCCAGCAGTTATTCCGGGGTATCTCAGCCCCAGCATTTT; CDR3: CASSYSGVSQPQHF; V: TRBV6-5; D: NA; J: TRBJ1-5; size: NA
DNA: TGTGCCAGCAGCCAAAGGGGGGGTAGCAGCCACGAGCAGTACTTC; CDR3: CASSQRGGSSHEQYF; V: TRBV3-1/TRBV3-2; D: NA; J: TRBJ2-7; size: NA
DNA: TGTGCCAGCAGCGCATCAGGGTGGGCCACTGAAGCTTTCTTT; CDR3: CASSASGWATEAFF; V: TRBV2; D: NA; J: TRBJ1-1; size: NA
DNA: TGTGCCAGCAGCCTGGGACAGGGTTACGAGCAGTACTTC; CDR3: CASSLGQGYEQYF; V: TRBV14; D: TRBD1; J: TRBJ2-7; size: NA
DNA: TGCGCCAGCAGTGAGAACGGAAGGGGGCGGGGACCGGCTGGAAACACCATATATTTT; CDR3: CASSENGRGRGPAGNTIYF; V: TRBV10-2; D: TRBD1; J: TRBJ1-3; size: NA
DNA: TGTGCCAGCAGCCAAGACTTGGGGGGAGGGGGCCAGTACTTC; CDR3: CASSQDLGGGGQYF; V: TRBV3-1/TRBV3-2; D: NA; J: TRBJ2-5; size: NA
DNA: TGTGCCAGCAGTGATGGAGTCGGTGAAAAACTGTTTTTT; CDR3: CASSDGVGEKLFF; V: TRBV25-1; D: NA; J: TRBJ1-4; size: few
DNA: TGCGCCAGCAGCTTGGCCGAGGGGCTCACCTGGGACAGCAAAAAACTAAGCTACACCTTC; CDR3: CASSLAEGLTWDSKKLSYTF; V: TRBV5-1; D: TRBD1; J: TRBJ1-2; size: NA
DNA: TGTGCCAGCAGACAGGGAGAAGAAAAACTGTTTTTT; CDR3: CASRQGEEKLFF; V: TRBV25-1; D: NA; J: TRBJ1-4; size: NA
DNA: TGTGCCAGTAGCCCATACTCCGGCAGGGGCAATGAGCAGTTCTTC; CDR3: CASSPYSGRGNEQFF; V: TRBV19; D: NA; J: TRBJ2-1; size: NA
DNA: TGTGCCTGGTCTGTCTCCCGAGGAGATACGCAGTATTTT; CDR3: CAWSVSRGDTQYF; V: TRBV30; D: NA; J: TRBJ2-3; size: NA
DNA: TGTGCCACCAGCAGAGATAGGGGCTCGAATCAGCCCCAGCATTTT; CDR3: CATSRDRGSNQPQHF; V: TRBV15; D: NA; J: TRBJ1-5; size: few
DNA: TGTGCCAGCAGCCCTCTCGGGACGGGGGGGCCGAATACGCAGTATTTT; CDR3: CASSPLGTGGPNTQYF; V: TRBV3-1/TRBV3-2; D: TRBD2; J: TRBJ2-3; size: NA
DNA: TGTGCCAGTAGTAAGACAGGGAGGAACACTGAAGCTTTCTTT; CDR3: CASSKTGRNTEAFF; V: TRBV19; D: TRBD1; J: TRBJ1-1; size: NA
DNA: TGTGCCACCAGTGATGTCGGGGGATCGGCCTACAATGAGCAGTTCTTC; CDR3: CATSDVGGSAYNEQFF; V: TRBV24-1; D: NA; J: TRBJ2-1; size: NA
DNA: TGCGCCAGCAGTTCAGGACTAGCGGGGGGCACCCAAGAGACCCAGTACTTC; CDR3: CASSSGLAGGTQETQYF; V: TRBV5-1; D: TRBD2; J: TRBJ2-5; size: NA
DNA: TGTGCCAGCAGTGCACAGGGAGATACGCAGTATTTT; CDR3: CASSAQGDTQYF; V: TRBV25-1; D: NA; J: TRBJ2-3; size: NA
DNA: TGCGCCAGCAGCTCGGAGGGGGGACTAGTAACAGATACGCAGTATTTT; CDR3: CASSSEGGLVTDTQYF; V: TRBV5-1; D: TRBD2; J: TRBJ2-3; size: NA
DNA: TGTGCCAGCAGTAGACAGGTGAAGAACACTGAAGCTTTCTTT; CDR3: CASSRQVKNTEAFF; V: TRBV11-2; D: NA; J: TRBJ1-1; size: NA
DNA: TGTGCCAGCAGCTCCCCGGGTGCTGGGGCCAACGTCCTGACTTTC; CDR3: CASSSPGAGANVLTF; V: TRBV5-4; D: NA; J: TRBJ2-6; size: NA
DNA: TGTGCCAGCAGTTTATGGGACAGCCAGACCGACGAGCAGTACTTC; CDR3: CASSLWDSQTDEQYF; V: TRBV28; D: NA; J: TRBJ2-7; size: NA
DNA: TGTGCCAGCAGCTTGTTTCCAAGCGGCTACACCTTC; CDR3: CASSLFPSGYTF; V: TRBV5-4; D: NA; J: TRBJ1-2; size: NA
DNA: TGTGCCAGCAGCCCCTACGGGGGGCAGGAGACCCAGTACTTC; CDR3: CASSPYGGQETQYF; V: TRBV3-1/TRBV3-2; D: NA; J: TRBJ2-5; size: NA
DNA: TGTGCCAGCAGCCAAGATAGCTGGTCCTACGAGCAGTACTTC; CDR3: CASSQDSWSYEQYF; V: TRBV4-2; D: NA; J: TRBJ2-7; size: NA
DNA: TGTGCCAGCAGCCAGGGGAGAGCCCATGGTGAGCAGTTCTTC; CDR3: CASSQGRAHGEQFF; V: TRBV3-1/TRBV3-2; D: NA; J: TRBJ2-1; size: NA
DNA: TGTGCCAGCTCACCACCGTCCGGTAACACTGAAGCTTTCTTT; CDR3: CASSPPSGNTEAFF; V: TRBV18; D: NA; J: TRBJ1-1; size: once
DNA: TGTGCCAGCAGCCCCTCCCCGGGTGAGCAGTACTTC; CDR3: CASSPSPGEQYF; V: TRBV7-9; D: NA; J: TRBJ2-7; size: NA
DNA: TGTGCCAGCAGCCAACCCCAGCGGGGAGAGCACTACAATGAGCAGTTCTTC; CDR3: CASSQPQRGEHYNEQFF; V: TRBV7-9; D: TRBD2; J: TRBJ2-1; size: once
DNA: TGTGCCAGCAGCGCCCGACCACAGCTCTATGGCTACACCTTC; CDR3: CASSARPQLYGYTF; V: TRBV9; D: NA; J: TRBJ1-2; size: NA
DNA: TGTGCCAGCAGCCAAGATCAGGGACTAGAGGAGACCCAGTACTTC; CDR3: CASSQDQGLEETQYF; V: TRBV3-1/TRBV3-2; D: TRBD2; J: TRBJ2-5; size: once
DNA: TGTGCCAGCAGCCCTGGGTTCGGGACTCTCCTCAACTATGGCTACACCTTC; CDR3: CASSPGFGTLLNYGYTF; V: TRBV7-8; D: NA; J: TRBJ1-2; size: NA
DNA: TGTGCCAGCAGCTTGGCCCAGGGGGTTGATACGCAGTATTTT; CDR3: CASSLAQGVDTQYF; V: TRBV5-8; D: TRBD1; J: TRBJ2-3; size: NA
DNA: TGTGCCTGGAGTGCCGGGACAGCGAACACTGAAGCTTTCTTT; CDR3: CAWSAGTANTEAFF; V: TRBV30; D: TRBD1; J: TRBJ1-1; size: NA
DNA: TGTGCCAGCAGTGAAGCGCTTCGGGTTAATCTAGGTAATCAGCCCCAGCATTTT; CDR3: CASSEALRVNLGNQPQHF; V: TRBV6-1; D: NA; J: TRBJ1-5; size: NA
DNA: TGTGCCAGTAGTCAAGCGGGACAGGGATACGATGAGCAGTTCTTC; CDR3: CASSQAGQGYDEQFF; V: TRBV19; D: TRBD1; J: TRBJ2-1; size: NA
DNA: TGTGCCAGCAGTGAAGGAGCAGATACGCAGTATTTT; CDR3: CASSEGADTQYF; V: TRBV2; D: NA; J: TRBJ2-3; size: NA
DNA: TGTGCCAGCGGACGCGGGGGGGCAAGCGAGCAGTACTTC; CDR3: CASGRGGASEQYF; V: TRBV9; D: TRBD2; J: TRBJ2-7; size: NA
DNA: TGTGCCTGGAGTGCAGGACAGGGGGAGGGTGAAAAACTGTTTTTT; CDR3: CAWSAGQGEGEKLFF; V: TRBV30; D: TRBD1; J: TRBJ1-4; size: NA
DNA: TGTGCCAGCACCCAATCCGGGACAGCATACGAGCAGTACTTC; CDR3: CASTQSGTAYEQYF; V: TRBV3-1/TRBV3-2; D: TRBD1; J: TRBJ2-7; size: NA
DNA: TGTGCCTGGAGTGTCGGTTTTCCCTCCTACGAGCAGTACTTC; CDR3: CAWSVGFPSYEQYF; V: TRBV30; D: NA; J: TRBJ2-7; size: few
DNA: TGTGCCATCAGTGAGTTAGGGGACAGGGGAAACAATGAGCAGTTCTTC; CDR3: CAISELGDRGNNEQFF; V: TRBV10-3; D: TRBD1; J: TRBJ2-1; size: NA
DNA: TGTGCCAGTAGTATACAGGCGGGGACCTCAGATACGCAGTATTTT; CDR3: CASSIQAGTSDTQYF; V: TRBV19; D: NA; J: TRBJ2-3; size: NA
DNA: TGTGCTAGCAGCTTTCAGGCGAACACTGAAGCTTTCTTT; CDR3: CASSFQANTEAFF; V: TRBV7-7; D: NA; J: TRBJ1-1; size: NA
DNA: TGTGCCAGCAGATCCGGACTAGCAGATACAGATACGCAGTATTTT; CDR3: CASRSGLADTDTQYF; V: TRBV5-4; D: TRBD2; J: TRBJ2-3; size: few
DNA: TGTGCCTGGAGTAGACTAGCCCAGTCAGCTTTCTTT; CDR3: CAWSRLAQSAFF; V: TRBV30; D: NA; J: TRBJ1-1; size: NA
DNA: TGTGCCAGCAGTCCCACTGGACAGGATGGCTACACCTTC; CDR3: CASSPTGQDGYTF; V: TRBV6-5; D: TRBD1; J: TRBJ1-2; size: NA
DNA: TGTGCCACCAAAGACGAGGACGAGCAGTACTTC; CDR3: CATKDEDEQYF; V: TRBV24-1; D: NA; J: TRBJ2-7; size: NA
DNA: TGTGCCAGTCGGGACAGGGGATATAGCAATCAGCCCCAGCATTTT; CDR3: CASRDRGYSNQPQHF; V: TRBV19; D: TRBD1; J: TRBJ1-5; size: NA